The 14 T cell receptor beta chains listed next were all sequenced from one sample in a study of blood T cell repertoires in COVID-19. The assay was immunoSEQ multiplex PCR, and TCRdb's table has in-frame clones only and misses some. The repertoire consists of roughly 94,000 clones, with 70% to 85% occurring once and the leading ten covering 20% to 30%. Sequences were obtained from peripheral blood. All receptors derive from a man aged 55 to 69 with acute or convalescent COVID-19.

This chain connects TRBV19 to TRBJ2-1, with a tentative D call TRBD1 (6 bases). Between the trimmed V and J ends, which lost 6 bases and 5 bases, there was a span of 20 bases. Germline V gene lookup returns CDR1 LNHDA and CDR2 SQIVND (reference sequence). This CDR3 is 16 amino acids long. The CDR3 region has the DNA TGTGCCAGTAGGAATCTGGGGGTGGGACATCACAATGAGCAGTTCTTC. Residues: CASRNLGVGHHNEQFF. Filled out from reference TRBV19 and TRBJ2-1, the complete variable domain reads DGGITQSPKYLFRKEGQNVTLSCEQNLNHDAMYWYRQDPGQGLRLIYYSQIVNDFQKGDIAEGYSVSREKKESFPLTVTSAQKNPTAFYLCASRNLGVGHHNEQFFGPGTRLTVL.

The chain is built from TRBV5-6 and TRBJ2-5; 8 nucleotides match TRBD2. V shed 0 bases and J 7 bases; nucleotides not matched to a gene: 11. The CDR3 loop spans 16 amino acids. In germline, CDR1 is SGHDT, CDR2 YYEEEE. The CDR3, as DNA: TGTGCCAGCAGCTTGGGGGGAGCGGGGGCCCTGGGGACCCAGTACTTC. It yields the protein CASSLGGAGALGTQYF.

The rearrangement uses TRBV10-1 and TRBJ1-5, with 7 positions matching TRBD1. Germline CDR1 WNHNN, CDR2 SYGVQD (reference sequence). CDR3 size: 18 residues. The V and J ends lost 4 bases and 3 bases, in that order; junction bases with no gene match: 15. The CDR3, as DNA: TGCGCCAGCAGTGGGTCCCCACCCGGGACAGCATCCAATCAGCCCCAGCATTTT. Amino acid sequence: CASSGSPPGTASNQPQHF.

V and J are TRBV6-1 and TRBJ1-4, with D perhaps TRBD1 (6 bases). The length of the CDR3 is 15 residues. Germline loops: CDR1 MNHNS, CDR2 SASEGT. V was shortened by 0 bases and J by 8 bases, with 13 bases between the two germline ends. The CDR3 here is CASSEAGGRWEKLFF. CDR3 sequence (DNA): TGTGCCAGCAGTGAAGCGGGGGGGCGTTGGGAAAAACTGTTTTTT.

The chain joins TRBV7-8 to TRBJ2-7, with D possibly being TRBD2 (5 bases). Germline lookup yields CDR1 SGHVS and CDR2 FQNEAQ. CDR3 length: 15 amino acids. V was trimmed by 5 bases and J by 2 bases, leaving 16 bases between them. As DNA, the CDR3 is TGTGCCAGCAGCCCGACCCCCCGGGGTGCCTACGAGCAGTACTTC. This encodes CASSPTPRGAYEQYF. The whole variable domain, remainder taken from reference TRBV7-8 and TRBJ2-7, is GAGVSQSPRYKVAKRGQDVALRCDPISGHVSLFWYQQALGQGPEFLTYFQNEAQLDKSGLPSDRFFAERPEGSVSTLKIQRTQQEDSAVYLCASSPTPRGAYEQYFGPGTRLTVT.

The V and J genes are TRBV7-9 and TRBJ1-4, with TRBD1 matching over 7 bases. V gave up 0 bases and J gave up 5 bases; unmatched junction bases: 3. The germline V gene has CDR1 SEHNR and CDR2 FQNEAQ (reference sequence). This CDR3 is built from 15 residues. In nucleotides, the CDR3 is TGTGCCAGCAGCTTAGCAGGACAGGAGAATGAAAAACTGTTTTTT. Its protein is CASSLAGQENEKLFF.

The CDR3 DNA reads as TGCAGCGTTGAAGCAGGGGTGAAGACCCAGTACTTC. This translates into CSVEAGVKTQYF. The gene calls are TRBV29-1 and TRBJ2-5, with D possibly TRBD1 on 6 matching bases. The germline V and J ends were trimmed by 1 base and 6 bases, with 9 bases remaining between them. The CDR3 is made up of 12 amino acids. Germline V gene lookup returns CDR1 SQVTM and CDR2 ANQGSEA.

The chain recombines TRBV20-1 with TRBJ2-5, with 10 bases lining up with TRBD2. The CDR3 runs 16 residues. Germline CDR1 is DFQATT and CDR2 is SNEGSKA (reference sequence). V dropped 3 bases and J dropped 0; count of bases not matched to a gene: 7. The CDR3 DNA reads as TGCAGTGCTAGTCCGCTAGCGGGGGATTACCAAGAGACCCAGTACTTC. It encodes CSASPLAGDYQETQYF.

The chain carries TRBV28 and TRBJ1-5; TRBD1 might be the D (6 bases). This CDR3 is 15 amino acids long. Looked up from germline, CDR1 is MDHEN and CDR2 is SYDVKM. V lost 10 bases and J lost 0, with 16 bases in between. The CDR3 reads CATLDRPYSNQPQHF. CDR3 sequence (DNA): TGTGCCACCTTAGACAGGCCGTATAGCAATCAGCCCCAGCATTTT.

The J gene is TRBJ1-2, the V gene TRBV11-2, with D perhaps TRBD1 (5 bases). Germline values: CDR1 SGHAT, CDR2 FQNNGV. CDR3 length: 14 amino acids. Trimming took 1 base from V and 8 from J, leaving 14 bases between them. The CDR3 loop reads CASSLVGQGLGYTF. In DNA, the CDR3 is TGTGCCAGCAGCTTAGTCGGGCAGGGACTCGGCTACACCTTC.

The V call is TRBV6-1, the J call TRBJ1-1; D remains ambiguous. V lost 0 bases, J lost 7 bases, and 9 bases lay in between. The CDR3 has 13 amino acids. In germline, CDR1 is MNHNS, CDR2 SASEGT. CDR3 amino acids: CASSEAFLGEAFF. In DNA, the CDR3 is TGTGCCAGCAGTGAAGCCTTTCTAGGTGAAGCTTTCTTT.

V gene TRBV7-2 combines with J gene TRBJ1-1, with a possible D match to TRBD1 (6 bases). Per the germline V gene, CDR1 is SGHTA and CDR2 is FQGNSA. The ends were cut back, 2 bases at V and 1 base at J, with 14 bases in the middle. This CDR3 is 16 amino acids long. The CDR3 bases are TGTGCCAGCAGCTTAACAACCGGGACACCGAACACTGAAGCTTTCTTT. Protein product: CASSLTTGTPNTEAFF.

The rearrangement joins TRBV6-2 or TRBV6-3 to TRBJ2-7; D is undetermined. V lost 0 bases and J 3 bases, leaving 6 bases between the germline ends. Looked up from germline, CDR1 is MNHEY and CDR2 is SVGEGT. The CDR3 contains 13 residues. The CDR3 loop reads CASSYSYSYEQYV. CDR3 nucleotides: TGTGCCAGCAGTTACTCATACAGCTACGAGCAGTACGTC.

V is TRBV7-2 and J is TRBJ1-6; a possible D gene is TRBD1 (5 bases). The CDR3 has 15 residues. The germline V gene has CDR1 SGHTA and CDR2 FQGNSA. V lost 1 base and J lost 6, with 10 bases in between. The CDR3 DNA reads TGTGCCAGCAGCTTAGGGACACGGACTAATTCACCCCTCCACTTT. This sequence encodes CASSLGTRTNSPLHF. The full variable domain, in which reference TRBV7-2 and TRBJ1-6 provide the parts outside the CDR3, is GAGVSQSPSNKVTEKGKDVELRCDPISGHTALYWYRQSLGQGLEFLIYFQGNSAPDKSGLPSDRFSAERTGGSVSTLTIQRTQQEDSAVYLCASSLGTRTNSPLHFGNGTRLTVT.